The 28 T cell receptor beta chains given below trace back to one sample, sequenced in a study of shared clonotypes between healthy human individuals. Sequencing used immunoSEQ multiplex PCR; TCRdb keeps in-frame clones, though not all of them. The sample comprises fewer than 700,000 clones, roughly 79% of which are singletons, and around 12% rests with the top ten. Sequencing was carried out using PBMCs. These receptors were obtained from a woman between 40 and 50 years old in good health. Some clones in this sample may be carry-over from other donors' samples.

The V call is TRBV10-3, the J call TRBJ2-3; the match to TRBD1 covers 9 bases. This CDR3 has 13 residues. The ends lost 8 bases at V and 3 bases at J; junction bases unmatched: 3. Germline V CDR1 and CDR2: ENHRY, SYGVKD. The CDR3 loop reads CAIGTGYTDTQYF. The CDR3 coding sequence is TGTGCCATCGGGACAGGGTATACAGATACGCAGTATTTT.

The CDR3 protein is CASSSGHLREQYF. CDR3 coding DNA: TGTGCCAGCAGCTCGGGCCATCTTAGGGAGCAGTACTTC. This chain connects TRBV5-6 to TRBJ2-7, with D unresolved. Germline assignment: CDR1 SGHDT and CDR2 YYEEEE. Trimming took off 3 bases at V and 7 bases at J, with 14 bases between the two ends. The CDR3 loop spans 13 amino acids.

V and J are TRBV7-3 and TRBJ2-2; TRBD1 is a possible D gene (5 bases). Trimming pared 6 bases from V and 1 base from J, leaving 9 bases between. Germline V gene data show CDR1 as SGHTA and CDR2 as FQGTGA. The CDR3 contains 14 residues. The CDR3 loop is CASRRGQNTGELFF. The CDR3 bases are TGTGCCAGCAGGAGAGGACAGAACACCGGGGAGCTGTTTTTT.

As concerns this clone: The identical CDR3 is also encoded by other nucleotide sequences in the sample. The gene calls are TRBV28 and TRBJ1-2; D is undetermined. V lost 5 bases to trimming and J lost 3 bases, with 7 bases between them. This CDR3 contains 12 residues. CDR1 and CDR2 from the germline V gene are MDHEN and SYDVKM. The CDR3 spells CASSRQDYGYTF. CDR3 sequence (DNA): TGTGCCAGCAGTCGACAAGACTATGGCTACACCTTC.

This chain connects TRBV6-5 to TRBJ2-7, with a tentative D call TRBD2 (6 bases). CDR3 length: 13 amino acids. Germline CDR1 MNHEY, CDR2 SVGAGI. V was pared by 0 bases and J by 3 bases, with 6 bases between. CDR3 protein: CASSYSRGYEQYF. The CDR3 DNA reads TGTGCCAGCAGTTACTCGCGGGGCTACGAGCAGTACTTC.

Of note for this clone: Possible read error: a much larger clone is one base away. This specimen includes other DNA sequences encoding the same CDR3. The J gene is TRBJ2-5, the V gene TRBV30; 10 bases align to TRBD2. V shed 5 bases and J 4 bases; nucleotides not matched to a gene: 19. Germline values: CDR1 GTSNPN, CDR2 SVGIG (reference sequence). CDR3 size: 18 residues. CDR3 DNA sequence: TGTGCCTGGGGCCTATCTAGCGGGAGAGCCTGGTGGAGAGAGACCCAGTACTTC. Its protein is CAWGLSSGRAWWRETQYF.

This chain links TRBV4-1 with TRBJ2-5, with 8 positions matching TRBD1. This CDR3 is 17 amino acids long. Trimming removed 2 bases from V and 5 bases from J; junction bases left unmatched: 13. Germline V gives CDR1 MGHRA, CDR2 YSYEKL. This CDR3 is CASSQTHPRTGRETQYF. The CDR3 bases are TGCGCCAGCAGCCAAACTCACCCTCGGACAGGGCGGGAGACCCAGTACTTC.

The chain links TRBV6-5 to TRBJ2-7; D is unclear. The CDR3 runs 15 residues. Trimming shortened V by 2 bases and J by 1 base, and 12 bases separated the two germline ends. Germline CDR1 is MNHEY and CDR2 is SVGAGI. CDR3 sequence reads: CASSYTRTASYEQYF. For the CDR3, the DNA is TGTGCCAGCAGTTACACCCGGACGGCTTCCTACGAGCAGTACTTC.

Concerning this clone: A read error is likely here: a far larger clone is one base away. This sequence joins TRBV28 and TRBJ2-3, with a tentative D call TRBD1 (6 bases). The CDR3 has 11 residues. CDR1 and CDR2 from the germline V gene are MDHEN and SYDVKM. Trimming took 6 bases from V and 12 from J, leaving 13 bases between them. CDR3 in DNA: TGTGCCAGCAGCGGACAGCACCCCCAGTATTTT. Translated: CASSGQHPQYF.

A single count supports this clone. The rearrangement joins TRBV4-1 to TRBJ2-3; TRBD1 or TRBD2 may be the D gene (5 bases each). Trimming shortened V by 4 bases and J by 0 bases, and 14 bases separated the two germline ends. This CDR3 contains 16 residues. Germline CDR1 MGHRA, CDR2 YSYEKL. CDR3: CASSPQPGPSTDTQYF. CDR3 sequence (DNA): TGCGCCAGCAGCCCCCAACCGGGACCTAGCACAGATACGCAGTATTTT.

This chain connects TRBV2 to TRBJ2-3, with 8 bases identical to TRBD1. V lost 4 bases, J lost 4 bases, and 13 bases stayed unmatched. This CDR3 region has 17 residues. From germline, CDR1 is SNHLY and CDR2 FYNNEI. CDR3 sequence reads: CASSGVTGGKVSDTQYF. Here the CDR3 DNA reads TGTGCCAGCAGTGGCGTAACAGGGGGAAAGGTGTCAGATACGCAGTATTTT.

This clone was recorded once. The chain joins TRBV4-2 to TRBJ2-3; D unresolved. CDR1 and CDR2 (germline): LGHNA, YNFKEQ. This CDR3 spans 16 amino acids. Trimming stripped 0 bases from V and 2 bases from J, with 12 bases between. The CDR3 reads CASSQDPGPFTDTQYF. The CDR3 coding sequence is TGTGCCAGCAGCCAAGATCCAGGTCCCTTCACAGATACGCAGTATTTT.

The chain's CDR3 is CASSVGDSYSGNTIYF. DNA of the CDR3: TGTGCCAGCAGCGTAGGTGACAGTTACTCTGGAAACACCATATATTTT. The V and J genes are TRBV9 and TRBJ1-3; D may be TRBD1 (5 bases). The V gene lost 0 bases and the J gene lost 0 bases, with 10 bases spanning the gap. CDR1 and CDR2 from the germline V gene are SGDLS and YYNGEE. This CDR3 is built from 16 residues.

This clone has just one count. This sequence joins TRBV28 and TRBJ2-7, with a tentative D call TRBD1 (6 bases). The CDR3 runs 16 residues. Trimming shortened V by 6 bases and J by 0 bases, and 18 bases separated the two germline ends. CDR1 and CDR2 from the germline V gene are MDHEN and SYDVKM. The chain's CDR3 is CASSPPGAQSSYEQYF. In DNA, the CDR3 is TGTGCCAGCAGCCCCCCAGGGGCTCAGAGCTCCTACGAGCAGTACTTC. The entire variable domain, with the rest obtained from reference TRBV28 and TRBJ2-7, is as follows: DVKVTQSSRYLVKRTGEKVFLECVQDMDHENMFWYRQDPGLGLRLIYFSYDVKMKEKGDIPEGYSVSREKKERFSLILESASTNQTSMYLCASSPPGAQSSYEQYFGPGTRLTVT.

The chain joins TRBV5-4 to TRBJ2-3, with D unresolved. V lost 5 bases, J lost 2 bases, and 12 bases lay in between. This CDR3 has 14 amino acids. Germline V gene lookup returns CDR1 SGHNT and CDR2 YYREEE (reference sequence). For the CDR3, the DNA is TGTGCCAGCAGTGGACGAACTTCCACAGATACGCAGTATTTT. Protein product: CASSGRTSTDTQYF.

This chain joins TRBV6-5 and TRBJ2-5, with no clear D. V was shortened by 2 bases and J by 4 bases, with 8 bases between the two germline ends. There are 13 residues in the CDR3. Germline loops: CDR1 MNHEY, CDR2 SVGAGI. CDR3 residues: CASSYRGGETQYF. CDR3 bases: TGTGCCAGCAGTTACCGAGGTGGAGAGACCCAGTACTTC.

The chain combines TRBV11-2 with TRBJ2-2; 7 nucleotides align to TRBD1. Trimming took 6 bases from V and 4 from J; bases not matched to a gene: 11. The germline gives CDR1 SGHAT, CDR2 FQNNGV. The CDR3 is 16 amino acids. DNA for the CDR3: TGTGCCAGCAGTCTCGCAGGGGGTGCGGGCACCGGGGAGCTGTTTTTT. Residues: CASSLAGGAGTGELFF.

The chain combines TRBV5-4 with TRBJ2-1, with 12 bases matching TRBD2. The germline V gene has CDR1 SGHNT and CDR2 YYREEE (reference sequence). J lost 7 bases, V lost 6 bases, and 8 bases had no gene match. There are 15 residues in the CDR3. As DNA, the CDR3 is TGTGCCAGCACCGCAGGGACTAGCGGGCAAAATGAGCAGTTCTTC. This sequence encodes CASTAGTSGQNEQFF.

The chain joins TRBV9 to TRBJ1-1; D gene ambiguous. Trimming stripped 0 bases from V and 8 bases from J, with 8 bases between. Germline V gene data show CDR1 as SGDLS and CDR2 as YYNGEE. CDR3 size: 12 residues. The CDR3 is CASSVAFGEAFF. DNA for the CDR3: TGTGCCAGCAGCGTAGCTTTCGGGGAAGCTTTCTTT.

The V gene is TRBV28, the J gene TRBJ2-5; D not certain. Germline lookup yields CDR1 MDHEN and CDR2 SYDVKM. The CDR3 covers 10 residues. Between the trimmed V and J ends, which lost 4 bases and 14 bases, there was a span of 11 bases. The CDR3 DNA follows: TGTGCCAGCAGTTCACGCAACATATACTTC. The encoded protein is CASSSRNIYF.

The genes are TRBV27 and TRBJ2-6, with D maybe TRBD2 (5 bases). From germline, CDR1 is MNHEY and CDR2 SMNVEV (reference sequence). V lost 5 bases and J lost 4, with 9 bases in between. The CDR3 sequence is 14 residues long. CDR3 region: CASSGLLGANVLTF. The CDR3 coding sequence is TGTGCCAGCAGTGGACTCTTGGGGGCCAACGTCCTGACTTTC. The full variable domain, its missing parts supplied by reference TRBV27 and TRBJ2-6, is EAQVTQNPRYLITVTGKKLTVTCSQNMNHEYMSWYRQDPGLGLRQIYYSMNVEVTDKGDVPEGYKVSRKEKRNFPLILESPSPNQTSLYFCASSGLLGANVLTFGAGSRLTVL.

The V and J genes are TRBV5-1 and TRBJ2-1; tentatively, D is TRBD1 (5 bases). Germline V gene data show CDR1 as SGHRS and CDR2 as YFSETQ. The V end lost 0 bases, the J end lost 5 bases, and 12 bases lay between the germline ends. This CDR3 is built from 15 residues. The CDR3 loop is CASSLEVGPNNEQFF. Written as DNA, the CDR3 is TGCGCCAGCAGCTTGGAGGTGGGGCCCAACAATGAGCAGTTCTTC.

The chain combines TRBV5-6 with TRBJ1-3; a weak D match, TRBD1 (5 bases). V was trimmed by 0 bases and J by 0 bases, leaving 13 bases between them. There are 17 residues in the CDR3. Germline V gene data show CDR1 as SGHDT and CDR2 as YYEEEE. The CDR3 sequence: CASSLGAGKSSGNTIYF. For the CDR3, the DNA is TGTGCCAGCAGCTTGGGAGCAGGGAAATCCTCTGGAAACACCATATATTTT.

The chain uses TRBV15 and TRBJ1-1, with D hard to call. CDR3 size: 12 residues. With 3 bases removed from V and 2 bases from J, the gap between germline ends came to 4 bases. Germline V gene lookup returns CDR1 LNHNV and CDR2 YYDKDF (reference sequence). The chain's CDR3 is CATSRYNTEAFF. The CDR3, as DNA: TGTGCCACCAGCAGGTACAACACTGAAGCTTTCTTT.

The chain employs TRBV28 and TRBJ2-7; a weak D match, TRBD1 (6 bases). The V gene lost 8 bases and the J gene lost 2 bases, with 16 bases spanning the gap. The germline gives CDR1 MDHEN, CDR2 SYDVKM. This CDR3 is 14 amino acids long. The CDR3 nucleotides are TGTGCCAGCGAGAACCCAGGGACACCCTACGAGCAGTACTTC. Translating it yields CASENPGTPYEQYF.

This CDR3 is CASSLGAQYEQYF. The CDR3 DNA follows: TGTGCCAGCAGCTTAGGGGCCCAATACGAGCAGTACTTC. The chain employs TRBV7-6 and TRBJ2-7, with D unclear. Per germline, CDR1 SGHVS and CDR2 FNYEAQ. The CDR3 has 13 amino acids. The V gene lost 1 base and the J gene lost 4 bases, with 8 bases spanning the gap. Variable domain in full (rest from reference TRBV7-6 and TRBJ2-7): GAGVSQSPRYKVTKRGQDVALRCDPISGHVSLYWYRQALGQGPEFLTYFNYEAQQDKSGLPNDRFSAERPEGSISTLTIQRTEQRDSAMYRCASSLGAQYEQYFGPGTRLTVT.

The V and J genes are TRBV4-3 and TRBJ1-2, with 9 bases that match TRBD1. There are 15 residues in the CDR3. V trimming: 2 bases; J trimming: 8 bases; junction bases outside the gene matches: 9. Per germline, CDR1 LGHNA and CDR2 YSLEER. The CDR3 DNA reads TGCGCCAGCAGCCAACTTATTACGACAGGGGGAGGCTACACCTTC. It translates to CASSQLITTGGGYTF.

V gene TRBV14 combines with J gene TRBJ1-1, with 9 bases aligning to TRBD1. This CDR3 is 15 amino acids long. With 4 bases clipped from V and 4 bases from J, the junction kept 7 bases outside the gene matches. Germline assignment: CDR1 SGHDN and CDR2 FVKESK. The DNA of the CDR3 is TGTGCCAGCAGCCCTTACAGGGGGCGAGGCACTGAAGCTTTCTTT. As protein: CASSPYRGRGTEAFF.